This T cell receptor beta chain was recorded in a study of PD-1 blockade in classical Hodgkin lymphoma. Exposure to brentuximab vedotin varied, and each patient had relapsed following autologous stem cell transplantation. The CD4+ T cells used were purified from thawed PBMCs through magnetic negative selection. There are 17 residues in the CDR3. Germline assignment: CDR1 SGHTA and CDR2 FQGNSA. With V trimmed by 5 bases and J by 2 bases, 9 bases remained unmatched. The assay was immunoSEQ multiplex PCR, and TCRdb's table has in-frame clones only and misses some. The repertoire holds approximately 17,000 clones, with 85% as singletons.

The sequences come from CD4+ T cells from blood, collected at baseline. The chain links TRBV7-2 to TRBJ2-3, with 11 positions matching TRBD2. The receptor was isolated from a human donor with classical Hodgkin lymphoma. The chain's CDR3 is CASSRYRLAGNTDTQYF. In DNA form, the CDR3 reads TGTGCCAGCAGCCGATATCGACTAGCGGGGAACACAGATACGCAGTATTTT.